Shown below are 21 T cell receptor beta chains from a single sample sequenced in a study of OX40 agonist ivuxolimab in advanced cancers. Libraries were prepared by immunoSEQ multiplex PCR; TCRdb keeps only in-frame clonotypes and omits some of them. The sample carries some 95,000 clones, 87% recorded once. The sample in question was CD4+ or CD8+ T cells sorted from blood, obtained in a trial of the OX40 agonist ivuxolimab. The receptor set was obtained from an adult with an advanced solid tumor such as melanoma, head and neck, liver or kidney cancer.

The V and J genes are TRBV5-4 and TRBJ2-7, with a possible D match to TRBD1 (6 bases). V was trimmed by 3 bases and J by 6 bases, leaving 22 bases between them. Germline loops: CDR1 SGHNT, CDR2 YYREEE (reference sequence). This CDR3 contains 16 residues. CDR3 in DNA: TGTGCCAGCAGCTGGGGGCAGGGGTGGCTCTCCGCCGAGCAGTACTTC. Amino acid sequence: CASSWGQGWLSAEQYF.

As regards this clone: The CDR3 does not close with the conserved phenylalanine or tryptophan, likely indicating a read error. This chain links TRBV10-3 with TRBJ1-6; 7 bases are shared with TRBD1. With 6 bases clipped from V and 8 bases from J, the junction kept 4 bases outside the gene matches. The CDR3 covers 13 residues. Per germline, CDR1 ENHRY and CDR2 SYGVKD. The CDR3 reads CAIRLDRDSPLHL. CDR3 nucleotides: TGTGCCATCAGGCTAGACAGGGATTCACCCCTCCACCTT.

This sequence joins TRBV5-1 and TRBJ2-2; 7 bases are shared with TRBD1. From germline, CDR1 is SGHRS and CDR2 YFSETQ. The CDR3 has 17 residues. V dropped 0 bases and J dropped 2; count of bases not matched to a gene: 7. Written as DNA, the CDR3 is TGCGCCAGCAGCTTGGCGTGGACAGGCCCTAACACCGGGGAGCTGTTTTTT. As protein: CASSLAWTGPNTGELFF.

This clone was counted a few times. The chain uses TRBV18 and TRBJ1-3; D unclear. The germline V gene encodes CDR1 KGHSH and CDR2 LQKENI. The CDR3 has 14 residues. V was clipped by 3 bases and J by 8 bases, with 14 bases between them. This chain's CDR3 is CASSPPTRVDTIYF. CDR3 sequence (DNA): TGTGCCAGCTCACCCCCGACGAGGGTTGACACCATATATTTT. The entire variable domain, with the rest obtained from reference TRBV18 and TRBJ1-3, is as follows: NAGVMQNPRHLVRRRGQEARLRCSPMKGHSHVYWYRQLPEEGLKFMVYLQKENIIDESGMPKERFSAEFPKEGPSILRIQQVVRGDSAAYFCASSPPTRVDTIYFGEGSWLTVV.

The chain combines TRBV4-1 with TRBJ1-1; D gene unclear. This CDR3 spans 14 amino acids. The germline CDR1 and CDR2 sequences are MGHRA and YSYEKL. V was trimmed by 4 bases and J by 0 bases, leaving 9 bases between them. Written as DNA, the CDR3 is TGCGCCAGCAGCCCCCGGGCGCTGAACACTGAAGCTTTCTTT. Translated, it gives CASSPRALNTEAFF.

CDR3 protein: CASRETGSYEQYF. The CDR3 DNA reads TGTGCCAGCCGAGAGACAGGGAGTTACGAGCAGTACTTC. This sequence joins TRBV25-1 and TRBJ2-7; 7 bases match TRBD1. The CDR3 sequence is 13 residues long. The J segment lost 4 bases and the V segment lost 8 bases, leaving 8 bases of the junction unmatched. Looked up from germline, CDR1 is MGHDK and CDR2 is SYGVNS.

There are a few counts of this clone. The junction shows a germline mismatch at one end, possibly a read error. The rearrangement links TRBV7-7 to TRBJ2-5; a weak D match, TRBD2 (5 bases). Germline CDR1 is SSHAT and CDR2 is FNYEAQ (reference sequence). The CDR3 is 12 residues long. This chain's CDR3 is CASSYPGETQYF. The CDR3 DNA sequence: TGTGCTAGCAGCTACCCGGGGGAGACCCAGTACTTC.

The V gene is TRBV29-1, the J gene TRBJ1-5; TRBD1 matches at 8 bases. The CDR3 contains 14 residues. V trimming: 4 bases; J trimming: 2 bases; junction bases outside the gene matches: 4. Germline V CDR1 and CDR2: SQVTM, ANQGSEA. CDR3 sequence reads: CSVVSGGGNQPQHF. Here the CDR3 DNA reads TGCAGCGTTGTATCAGGGGGCGGCAATCAGCCCCAGCATTTT.

This clone was seen more than once but under ten times. The chain links TRBV10-3 to TRBJ2-2, with D uncertain. CDR1 and CDR2 from the germline V gene are ENHRY and SYGVKD. This CDR3 spans 14 amino acids. V was trimmed by 7 bases and J by 1 base, leaving 10 bases between them. Written as DNA, the CDR3 is TGTGCCATCACGGTTTCGGGGAACACCGGGGAGCTGTTTTTT. This translates into CAITVSGNTGELFF.

The chain combines TRBV7-8 with TRBJ1-1; maybe TRBD1 (6 bases). The CDR3 length is 15 residues. Germline CDR1 and CDR2: SGHVS and FQNEAQ. Between the trimmed V and J ends, which lost 4 bases and 1 base, there was a span of 13 bases. The chain's CDR3 is CASSSRGKGNTEAFF. CDR3 in DNA: TGTGCCAGCAGCTCCAGGGGAAAGGGGAACACTGAAGCTTTCTTT.

The rearrangement uses TRBV6-6 and TRBJ2-7; D uncertain. In germline, CDR1 is MNHNY, CDR2 SVGAGI (reference sequence). V lost 6 bases and J lost 5, with 14 bases in between. This CDR3 region has 13 residues. CDR3 protein: CASSPPGVNEQYF. In DNA, the CDR3 is TGTGCCAGCAGCCCCCCTGGGGTCAACGAGCAGTACTTC.

V gene TRBV5-1 combines with J gene TRBJ1-2; possible D gene TRBD1, 6 bases. Germline loops: CDR1 SGHRS, CDR2 YFSETQ. This CDR3 is 14 amino acids long. V was trimmed by 2 bases and J by 0 bases, leaving 8 bases between them. The CDR3 DNA sequence: TGCGCCAGCAGCTTAACAGGGACTAACTATGGCTACACCTTC. Translating it yields CASSLTGTNYGYTF.

The CDR3, as DNA: TGCGCCAGCAGCCAAGAAACGGTGCAGGGATCGGATGGCTACACCTTC. This gives the protein CASSQETVQGSDGYTF. V and J are TRBV4-1 and TRBJ1-2; D might be TRBD1 (5 bases). The CDR3 covers 16 residues. Germline CDR1 is MGHRA and CDR2 is YSYEKL. Trimming shortened V by 0 bases and J by 6 bases, and 17 bases separated the two germline ends.

V and J are TRBV6-4 and TRBJ2-1, with D possibly matching TRBD2 (5 bases). The V end was cut by 6 bases, the J end by 0 bases, with 12 bases between. The CDR3 has 15 amino acids. Germline values: CDR1 MRHNA, CDR2 SNTAGT. This chain's CDR3 is CASSEGLSSYNEQFF. CDR3 DNA: TGTGCCAGCAGCGAGGGTCTGAGCTCCTACAATGAGCAGTTCTTC.

V and J are TRBV18 and TRBJ1-1; possibly TRBD1 for D (6 bases). The CDR3 covers 18 residues. The V gene lost 3 bases and the J gene lost 0 bases, with 20 bases spanning the gap. Looked up from germline, CDR1 is KGHSH and CDR2 is LQKENI. CDR3 DNA sequence: TGTGCCAGCTCACCTCTTGCGGCAGGGGCCAACCTGAACACTGAAGCTTTCTTT. Its protein product is CASSPLAAGANLNTEAFF.

V gene TRBV25-1 combines with J gene TRBJ1-4, with TRBD1 matching over 9 bases. The CDR3 spans 14 residues. From germline, CDR1 is MGHDK and CDR2 SYGVNS. The J segment lost 5 bases and the V segment lost 3 bases, leaving 1 base of the junction unmatched. The CDR3 region has the DNA TGTGCCAGCAGTGAGACAGGGGGAAATGAAAAACTGTTTTTT. Translating gives CASSETGGNEKLFF.

The chain has TRBV27 and TRBJ1-1; D unclear. Germline assignment: CDR1 MNHEY and CDR2 SMNVEV (reference sequence). V was trimmed by 0 bases and J by 9 bases, leaving 8 bases between them. The CDR3 spans 12 residues. CDR3 sequence: CASSLSLGKAFF. The CDR3 coding sequence is TGTGCCAGCAGTTTATCGTTAGGGAAAGCTTTCTTT.

The chain has TRBV5-4 and TRBJ2-7; D is tentatively TRBD1 or TRBD2 (5 bases each). Germline loops: CDR1 SGHNT, CDR2 YYREEE (reference sequence). CDR3 size: 14 residues. The germline V and J ends were trimmed by 3 bases and 2 bases, with 12 bases remaining between them. The CDR3 sequence: CASSWGTAAYEQYF. DNA for the CDR3: TGTGCCAGCAGCTGGGGGACGGCAGCCTACGAGCAGTACTTC. The variable domain in full, with the rest retrieved from reference TRBV5-4 and TRBJ2-7, is ETGVTQSPTHLIKTRGQQVTLRCSSQSGHNTVSWYQQALGQGPQFIFQYYREEENGRGNFPPRFSGLQFPNYSSELNVNALELDDSALYLCASSWGTAAYEQYFGPGTRLTVT.

This clone is a singleton in its sample. The rearrangement joins TRBV7-2 to TRBJ2-1; tentatively, D is TRBD2 (6 bases). V lost 2 bases to trimming and J lost 10 bases, with 21 bases between them. The CDR3 is 16 amino acids. Germline values: CDR1 SGHTA, CDR2 FQGNSA. Written as DNA, the CDR3 is TGTGCCAGCAGCTTATCGAATCGGGGGTGGGCCGGGGAGCAGTTCTTC. It encodes CASSLSNRGWAGEQFF.

This CDR3 reads CASSWTVGGNQPQHF. In nucleotides, the CDR3 is TGTGCCAGCAGTTGGACGGTGGGGGGCAATCAGCCCCAGCATTTT. The chain combines TRBV6-5 with TRBJ1-5, with D tentatively TRBD1 (5 bases). CDR3 length equals 15 residues. With 4 bases removed from V and 2 bases from J, the gap between germline ends came to 12 bases. Germline CDR1 reads MNHEY; CDR2 reads SVGAGI.

The count of this clone is one. CDR3 DNA: TGTGCCAGCAGTTACTTCGGGACAGCTAATGAAAAACTGTTTTTT. Encoded protein: CASSYFGTANEKLFF. The J gene is TRBJ1-4, the V gene TRBV6-5, with 7 bases lining up with TRBD1. The J segment lost 3 bases and the V segment lost 1 base, leaving 2 bases of the junction unmatched. Germline lookup yields CDR1 MNHEY and CDR2 SVGAGI. CDR3 length: 15 amino acids.